This T cell receptor (beta chain) was captured in a study of glioma-infiltrating T cells. General study findings and limits: Only very few CDR3 sequences appeared in both tissue and blood.

The iRepertoire nested amplicon-rescue multiplex PCR amplified TCR alpha and beta CDR3s from RNA. For one-step reverse transcription and amplification, about 85-400 ng of tissue mRNA or PBMC total RNA was used. TCRdb fed the multiplex PCR reads into MiXCR, producing one record per CDR3 protein. Of some 12,000 distinct CDR3 sequences detected, approximately 25% appear once; the ten largest clones hold approximately 42%. About this clonotype itself: Its specificity is unknown.

The CDR3 sequence is 17 residues long. J gave up 5 bases and V 8 bases, and 18 bases lay outside the gene matches. Germline assignment: CDR1 MNHNS and CDR2 SASEGT. This TCR came from a human donor with low-grade glioma or glioblastoma, undergoing nonglioma brain surgery, or in good health (not recorded which). The specimen sequenced was glioma tissue, nonneoplastic brain tissue, or PBMCs (not recorded which). The J gene is TRBJ1-5, the V gene TRBV6-1; TRBD1 matches 7 bases. In DNA form, the CDR3 reads TGTGCCAGCGTATTGGTGGCCAGGGGGTTCTTTTATCAGCCCCAGCATTTT. It translates to CASVLVARGFFYQPQHF.